The rows below give T cell receptor beta chains drawn from one sample of a study of blood T cell repertoires in COVID-19. Assay: immunoSEQ multiplex PCR; the TCRdb copy retains only in-frame clones and omits some. The table records 350,000 to 450,000 clones, around 85% of them present only once. Sequences were obtained from peripheral blood. The receptors here all came from a woman under 30 with acute or convalescent COVID-19. Each CDR3 is given with its conserved first and last residue. Fields, in order: J gene, clone size, D gene, V gene, CDR3 protein, CDR3 DNA. D genes are given only for firm matches. The size of a clone is reported for some rows only, either as once, few or many, or as a class for expanded clones.

J gene: TRBJ1-2
clone size: .
D gene: TRBD1
V gene: TRBV19
CDR3 protein: CASSSGTGAFYGYTF
CDR3 DNA: TGTGCCAGTAGCTCCGGGACAGGGGCCTTCTATGGCTACACCTTC

J gene: TRBJ1-3
clone size: few
D gene: TRBD1
V gene: TRBV12-5
CDR3 protein: CASGLTRTGTGNTIYF
CDR3 DNA: TGTGCTAGTGGTTTGACCCGGACAGGGACTGGAAACACCATATATTTT

J gene: TRBJ1-1
clone size: once
D gene: .
V gene: TRBV2
CDR3 protein: CASNSEMNTEAFF
CDR3 DNA: TGTGCCAGCAACTCGGAGATGAACACTGAAGCTTTCTTT

J gene: TRBJ1-1
clone size: .
D gene: .
V gene: TRBV29-1
CDR3 protein: CSVKGQGNTEAFF
CDR3 DNA: TGCAGCGTCAAGGGGCAGGGGAACACTGAAGCTTTCTTT

J gene: TRBJ2-2
clone size: .
D gene: .
V gene: TRBV3-1/TRBV3-2
CDR3 protein: CASSQEANTGELFF
CDR3 DNA: TGTGCCAGCAGCCAAGAAGCAAACACCGGGGAGCTGTTTTTT

J gene: TRBJ1-2
clone size: .
D gene: .
V gene: TRBV27
CDR3 protein: CASSFLRRKRVDGYTF
CDR3 DNA: TGTGCCAGCAGTTTCCTCCGGAGGAAGAGGGTCGATGGCTACACCTTC

J gene: TRBJ1-2
clone size: .
D gene: .
V gene: TRBV6-2/TRBV6-3
CDR3 protein: CASSYYQGNYGYTF
CDR3 DNA: TGTGCCAGCAGTTACTATCAGGGGAACTATGGCTACACCTTC

J gene: TRBJ1-1
clone size: .
D gene: .
V gene: TRBV10-3
CDR3 protein: CASGQPGTEAFF
CDR3 DNA: TGTGCCAGCGGACAGCCCGGCACTGAAGCTTTCTTT

J gene: TRBJ1-1
clone size: .
D gene: .
V gene: TRBV5-4
CDR3 protein: CASGRDTEAFF
CDR3 DNA: TGTGCCAGCGGCCGGGACACTGAAGCTTTCTTT

J gene: TRBJ1-5
clone size: .
D gene: .
V gene: TRBV15
CDR3 protein: CATSRQGGGNQPQHF
CDR3 DNA: TGTGCCACCAGCAGACAAGGAGGCGGGAATCAGCCCCAGCATTTT

J gene: TRBJ1-2
clone size: .
D gene: .
V gene: TRBV3-1/TRBV3-2
CDR3 protein: CASSQAVNYGYTF
CDR3 DNA: TGTGCCAGCAGCCAAGCGGTTAACTATGGCTACACCTTC

J gene: TRBJ2-7
clone size: .
D gene: .
V gene: TRBV15
CDR3 protein: CATSRAGEAYEQYF
CDR3 DNA: TGTGCCACCAGCAGAGCGGGGGAAGCCTACGAGCAGTACTTC

J gene: TRBJ1-4
clone size: .
D gene: .
V gene: TRBV7-9
CDR3 protein: CASSSGRETDEKLFF
CDR3 DNA: TGTGCCAGCAGCTCCGGGAGGGAGACAGATGAAAAACTGTTTTTT

J gene: TRBJ2-7
clone size: .
D gene: .
V gene: TRBV19
CDR3 protein: CASSMTGTSVGQYF
CDR3 DNA: TGTGCCAGTAGCATGACCGGGACTTCAGTCGGGCAGTACTTC

J gene: TRBJ2-7
clone size: .
D gene: TRBD1
V gene: TRBV28
CDR3 protein: CASSNPQGAAHGQYF
CDR3 DNA: TGTGCCAGCAGTAACCCACAGGGGGCGGCTCATGGGCAGTACTTC

J gene: TRBJ1-6
clone size: .
D gene: TRBD1
V gene: TRBV4-1
CDR3 protein: CASRDRVSPLHF
CDR3 DNA: TGCGCCAGCAGGGACAGGGTTTCACCCCTCCACTTT

J gene: TRBJ2-5
clone size: .
D gene: .
V gene: TRBV28
CDR3 protein: CASSAGQQETQYF
CDR3 DNA: TGTGCCAGCAGTGCCGGACAGCAAGAGACCCAGTACTTC

J gene: TRBJ2-7
clone size: once
D gene: .
V gene: TRBV7-2
CDR3 protein: CASQLLGGHEQYF
CDR3 DNA: TGTGCCAGCCAGCTGTTAGGAGGCCACGAGCAGTACTTC

J gene: TRBJ2-3
clone size: .
D gene: .
V gene: TRBV4-2
CDR3 protein: CASSQVTGGDADTQYF
CDR3 DNA: TGTGCCAGCAGCCAAGTAACAGGGGGGGACGCAGATACGCAGTATTTT

J gene: TRBJ1-6
clone size: once
D gene: .
V gene: TRBV19
CDR3 protein: CASSTGTFYGNSPLHF
CDR3 DNA: TGTGCCAGTAGTACTGGGACTTTCTATGGTAATTCACCCCTCCACTTT

J gene: TRBJ1-2
clone size: .
D gene: TRBD1
V gene: TRBV5-1
CDR3 protein: CASSLDRGYDGYTF
CDR3 DNA: TGCGCCAGCAGCTTGGACAGGGGATACGATGGCTACACCTTC

J gene: TRBJ2-7
clone size: .
D gene: TRBD1
V gene: TRBV5-4
CDR3 protein: CASSSDREYSYEQYF
CDR3 DNA: TGTGCCAGCAGCTCCGACAGGGAGTACTCCTACGAGCAGTACTTC

J gene: TRBJ1-6
clone size: .
D gene: .
V gene: TRBV5-8
CDR3 protein: CASSLTGYNSPLHF
CDR3 DNA: TGTGCCAGCAGCCTTACGGGGTATAATTCACCCCTCCACTTT

J gene: TRBJ1-3
clone size: .
D gene: TRBD1
V gene: TRBV6-5
CDR3 protein: CASSRDRAGNTIYF
CDR3 DNA: TGTGCCAGCAGCAGGGACAGGGCGGGAAACACCATATATTTT

J gene: TRBJ2-7
clone size: .
D gene: .
V gene: TRBV3-1/TRBV3-2
CDR3 protein: CASSRTYEQYF
CDR3 DNA: TGTGCCAGCAGCCGTACCTACGAGCAGTACTTC

J gene: TRBJ2-5
clone size: .
D gene: .
V gene: TRBV18
CDR3 protein: CASSSTEAETQYF
CDR3 DNA: TGTGCCAGCTCATCAACCGAGGCAGAGACCCAGTACTTC

J gene: TRBJ2-3
clone size: .
D gene: TRBD2
V gene: TRBV30
CDR3 protein: CAWDSGGEDSQYF
CDR3 DNA: TGTGCCTGGGATAGCGGGGGCGAAGATTCGCAGTATTTT

J gene: TRBJ1-1
clone size: .
D gene: .
V gene: TRBV12-5
CDR3 protein: CASLWTASEAFF
CDR3 DNA: TGTGCTAGTTTGTGGACAGCATCTGAAGCTTTCTTT

J gene: TRBJ1-2
clone size: .
D gene: .
V gene: TRBV14
CDR3 protein: CASSPLSGSNYGYTF
CDR3 DNA: TGTGCCAGCAGCCCCCTCTCAGGATCCAACTATGGCTACACCTTC

J gene: TRBJ1-2
clone size: .
D gene: TRBD1
V gene: TRBV2
CDR3 protein: CARHDRVFDGYTF
CDR3 DNA: TGTGCCAGACATGACAGGGTATTCGATGGCTACACCTTC

J gene: TRBJ1-5
clone size: .
D gene: .
V gene: TRBV19
CDR3 protein: CASSTGQNQPQHF
CDR3 DNA: TGTGCCAGTAGTACAGGACAGAATCAGCCCCAGCATTTT

J gene: TRBJ1-6
clone size: .
D gene: TRBD1
V gene: TRBV2
CDR3 protein: CASSRDRSSPLHF
CDR3 DNA: TGTGCCAGCAGCCGGGACAGGAGTTCACCCCTCCACTTT

J gene: TRBJ2-1
clone size: .
D gene: TRBD2
V gene: TRBV19
CDR3 protein: CASGTSGSYEQFF
CDR3 DNA: TGTGCCAGTGGGACCAGCGGGAGCTATGAGCAGTTCTTC

J gene: TRBJ2-1
clone size: few
D gene: TRBD2
V gene: TRBV2
CDR3 protein: CASSEFGSGAKGEQFF
CDR3 DNA: TGTGCCAGCAGTGAATTTGGTAGCGGGGCCAAGGGTGAGCAGTTCTTC

J gene: TRBJ2-2
clone size: few
D gene: .
V gene: TRBV12-3/TRBV12-4
CDR3 protein: CASSLETGQELFF
CDR3 DNA: TGTGCCAGCAGTTTAGAAACGGGACAGGAGCTGTTTTTT

J gene: TRBJ2-1
clone size: .
D gene: TRBD1
V gene: TRBV4-1
CDR3 protein: CASSRSGTGEFF
CDR3 DNA: TGCGCCAGCAGCCGCTCCGGGACAGGGGAGTTCTTC

J gene: TRBJ1-4
clone size: .
D gene: TRBD1
V gene: TRBV6-4
CDR3 protein: CASSAGQVKVLNEKLFF
CDR3 DNA: TGTGCCAGCAGTGCCGGACAGGTCAAGGTTTTAAATGAAAAACTGTTTTTT

J gene: TRBJ2-1
clone size: once
D gene: TRBD2
V gene: TRBV5-4
CDR3 protein: CASSLGGTSGTNEQFF
CDR3 DNA: TGTGCCAGCAGCTTGGGTGGGACTAGCGGGACTAATGAGCAGTTCTTC

J gene: TRBJ2-1
clone size: few
D gene: TRBD2
V gene: TRBV5-1
CDR3 protein: CASSLGTRTRPEQFF
CDR3 DNA: TGCGCCAGCAGCCTGGGGACTAGGACCCGTCCTGAGCAGTTCTTC

J gene: TRBJ2-7
clone size: few
D gene: .
V gene: TRBV7-9
CDR3 protein: CASSRPGKPSSYEQYF
CDR3 DNA: TGTGCCAGCAGCCGCCCCGGGAAACCTAGCTCCTACGAGCAGTACTTC